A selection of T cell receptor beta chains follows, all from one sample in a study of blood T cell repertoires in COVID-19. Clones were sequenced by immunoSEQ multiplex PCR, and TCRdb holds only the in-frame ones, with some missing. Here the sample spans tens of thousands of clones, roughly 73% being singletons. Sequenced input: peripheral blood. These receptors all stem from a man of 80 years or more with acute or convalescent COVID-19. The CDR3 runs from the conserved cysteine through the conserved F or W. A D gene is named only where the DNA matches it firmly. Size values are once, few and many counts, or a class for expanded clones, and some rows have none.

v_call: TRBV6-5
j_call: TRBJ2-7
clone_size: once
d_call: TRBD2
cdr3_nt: TGTGCCAGCACGAGCGGGACCAACTACGAGCAGTACTTC
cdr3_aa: CASTSGTNYEQYF

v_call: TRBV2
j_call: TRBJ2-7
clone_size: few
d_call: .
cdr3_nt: TGTGCCAGCAGGCCGGGACTGGGCTCCTACGAGCAGTACTTC
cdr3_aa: CASRPGLGSYEQYF

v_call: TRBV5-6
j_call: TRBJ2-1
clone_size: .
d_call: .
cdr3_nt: TGTGCCAGCAGCCACCCGGCGGTCTACAATGAGCAGTTCTTC
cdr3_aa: CASSHPAVYNEQFF

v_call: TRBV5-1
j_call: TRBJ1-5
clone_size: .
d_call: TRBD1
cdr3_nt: TGCGCCAGCAGCTGGACAGGGGGCAAGGATCAGCCCCAGCATTTT
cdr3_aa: CASSWTGGKDQPQHF

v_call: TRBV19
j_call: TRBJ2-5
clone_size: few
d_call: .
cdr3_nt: TGTGCCAGTAGTATTGGTGCGGGACCTCAAGAGACCCAGTACTTC
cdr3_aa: CASSIGAGPQETQYF

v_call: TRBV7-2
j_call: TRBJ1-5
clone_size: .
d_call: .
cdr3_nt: TGTGCCAGCAGCCAACAGGGCAATCAGCCCCAGCATTTT
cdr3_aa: CASSQQGNQPQHF

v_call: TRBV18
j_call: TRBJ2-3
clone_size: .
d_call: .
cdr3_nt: TGTGCCAGCTCGCACCGAGGAAAGATTAGCACAGATACGCAGTATTTT
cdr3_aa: CASSHRGKISTDTQYF

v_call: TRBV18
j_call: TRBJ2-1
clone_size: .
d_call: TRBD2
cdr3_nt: TGTGCCAGCTCACCGGCGGGAGGGGGAAAGTTCAATGAGCAGTTCTTC
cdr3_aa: CASSPAGGGKFNEQFF

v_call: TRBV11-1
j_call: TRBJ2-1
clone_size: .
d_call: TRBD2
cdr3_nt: TGTGCCAGCAGCTTGAGGGGCGGGAGGGCAGATGAGCAGTTCTTC
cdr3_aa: CASSLRGGRADEQFF

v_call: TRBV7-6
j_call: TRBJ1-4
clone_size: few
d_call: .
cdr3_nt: TGTGCCAGCAGCCTCTGGGCGGGGAAAAATGAAAAACTGTTTTTT
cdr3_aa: CASSLWAGKNEKLFF

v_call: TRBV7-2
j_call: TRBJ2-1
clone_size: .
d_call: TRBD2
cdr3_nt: TGTGCCAGCAGCTCCGGGACTAGCGGGTACAATGAGCAGTTCTTC
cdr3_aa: CASSSGTSGYNEQFF

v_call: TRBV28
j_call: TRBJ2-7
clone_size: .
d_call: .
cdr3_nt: TGTGCCAGCACCTCGGGTCCGTCCCAGTACTTC
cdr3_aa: CASTSGPSQYF

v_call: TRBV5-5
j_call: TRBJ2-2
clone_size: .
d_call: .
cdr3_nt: TGTGCCAGCAGCTTGGGCGGACTACCCACCGGGGAGCTGTTTTTT
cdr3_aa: CASSLGGLPTGELFF

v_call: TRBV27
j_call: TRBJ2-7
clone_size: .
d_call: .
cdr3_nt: TGTGCCAGCAGTTTATATCAGGGGTCCACCTACGAGCAGTACTTC
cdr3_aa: CASSLYQGSTYEQYF

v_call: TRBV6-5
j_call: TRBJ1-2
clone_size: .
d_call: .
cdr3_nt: TGTGCCAGCAGGACGGGAAATTCTAACTATGGCTACACCTTC
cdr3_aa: CASRTGNSNYGYTF

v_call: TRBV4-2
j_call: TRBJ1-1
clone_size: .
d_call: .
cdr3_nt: TGTGCCAGCAGCCAAGAGGCACAGACTGAAGCTTTCTTT
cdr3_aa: CASSQEAQTEAFF

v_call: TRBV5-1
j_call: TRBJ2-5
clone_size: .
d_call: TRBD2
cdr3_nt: TGCGCCAGCAGCCCCCCGGGACTAGCGGATCCCGGAGGGGAGACCCAGTACTTC
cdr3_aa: CASSPPGLADPGGETQYF

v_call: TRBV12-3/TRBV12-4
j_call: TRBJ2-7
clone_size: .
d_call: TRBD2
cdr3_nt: TGTGCCAGCAGTTTGCGGGGGGGCGAGCAGTACTTC
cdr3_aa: CASSLRGGEQYF

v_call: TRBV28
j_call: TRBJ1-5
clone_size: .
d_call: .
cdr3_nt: TGTGCCAGCACTCCCAGCGGGGTTCGGAATCAGCCCCAGCATTTT
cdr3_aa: CASTPSGVRNQPQHF

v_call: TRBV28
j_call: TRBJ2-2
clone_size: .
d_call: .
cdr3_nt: TGTGCCAGCAGATTTAGCGGAGGGAACACCGGGGAGCTGTTTTTT
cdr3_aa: CASRFSGGNTGELFF

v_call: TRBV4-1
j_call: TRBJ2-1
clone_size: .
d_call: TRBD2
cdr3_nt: TGCGCCAGCAGACTAGCGGGTGATGACAATGAGCAGTTCTTC
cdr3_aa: CASRLAGDDNEQFF

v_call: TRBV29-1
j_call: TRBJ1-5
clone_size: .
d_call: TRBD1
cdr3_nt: TGCAGCGTCGTTGACAGGGGTAATCAGCCCCAGCATTTT
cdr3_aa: CSVVDRGNQPQHF

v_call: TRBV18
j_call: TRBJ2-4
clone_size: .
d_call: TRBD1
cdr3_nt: TGTGCCAGCTCACCACTGAGGGGGCAAGCCAAAAACATTCAGTACTTC
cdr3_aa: CASSPLRGQAKNIQYF

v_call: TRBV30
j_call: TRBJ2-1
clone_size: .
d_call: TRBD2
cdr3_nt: TGTGCCTGGAGTGCCAATAGCGGGAACAATGAGCAGTTCTTC
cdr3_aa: CAWSANSGNNEQFF

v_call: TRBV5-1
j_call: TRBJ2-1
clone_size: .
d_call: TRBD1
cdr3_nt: TGCGCCAGCAGGGGACAGCTGAGCTCCTACAATGAGCAGTTCTTC
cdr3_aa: CASRGQLSSYNEQFF

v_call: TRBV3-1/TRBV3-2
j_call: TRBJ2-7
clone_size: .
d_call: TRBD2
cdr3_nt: TGTGCCAGCAGCCAAGGGAATCTAGCGGGGACCCACGAGCAGTACTTC
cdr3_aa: CASSQGNLAGTHEQYF

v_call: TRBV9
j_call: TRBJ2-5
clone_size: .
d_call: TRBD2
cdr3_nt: TGTGCCAGCAGCGAGGGGACTAGCGGAGAAGAGACCCAGTACTTC
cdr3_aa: CASSEGTSGEETQYF

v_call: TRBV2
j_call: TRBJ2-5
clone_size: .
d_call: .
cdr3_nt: TGTGCCAGCAGACTCAGCGTGTCGGGGACCCAGTACTTC
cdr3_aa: CASRLSVSGTQYF

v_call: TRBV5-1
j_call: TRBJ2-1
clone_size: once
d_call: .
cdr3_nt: TGCGCCAGCAGCTTGTTAGGTAGCGAGGGAAATGAGCAGTTCTTC
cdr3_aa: CASSLLGSEGNEQFF

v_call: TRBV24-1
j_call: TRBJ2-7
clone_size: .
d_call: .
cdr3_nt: TGTGCCACCAGTGATCCATACAGGGACGAGCAGTACTTC
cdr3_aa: CATSDPYRDEQYF